The rows below give T cell receptor beta chains drawn from one sample of a study of shared clonotypes between healthy human individuals. The protocol was immunoSEQ multiplex PCR, while the TCRdb copy is restricted to in-frame clones and leaves out a portion. The table lists over a million clones, approximately 76% of them singletons. The sequencing sample was made of memory CD4+ T cells sorted from blood. All receptors come from a man aged 18 to 30 in good health. The CDR3 runs from the conserved cysteine through the conserved F or W. The order of the fields is J gene, CDR3 length, clone size, V gene, D gene, CDR3 DNA, CDR3 protein. A D gene is named only where the DNA matches it firmly. Some rows mark clone size as missing; the rest say once, few, many or name a class of expanded clone.

j_gene: TRBJ1-6; len: 17; abundance: -; v_gene: TRBV6-1; d_gene: TRBD1; CDR3nt: TGTGCCAGCAGTGGCGGACAGGACCGCTCCTATAATTCACCCCTCCACTTT; CDR3aa: CASSGGQDRSYNSPLHF
j_gene: TRBJ2-1; len: 14; abundance: -; v_gene: TRBV6-5; d_gene: -; CDR3nt: TGTGCCAGCAGTGCCGAGGGGGGGTCCGGTGAGCAGTTCTTC; CDR3aa: CASSAEGGSGEQFF
j_gene: TRBJ1-2; len: 13; abundance: -; v_gene: TRBV27; d_gene: TRBD1; CDR3nt: TGTGCCAGCAGCGGGGGACAGGGGTATGGCTACACCTTC; CDR3aa: CASSGGQGYGYTF
j_gene: TRBJ2-1; len: 13; abundance: -; v_gene: TRBV6-6; d_gene: TRBD2; CDR3nt: TGTGTAGCAAGCGGGAGAGGGAACAATGAGCAGTTCTTC; CDR3aa: CVASGRGNNEQFF
j_gene: TRBJ2-1; len: 12; abundance: -; v_gene: TRBV2; d_gene: -; CDR3nt: TGTGCCAGCAATGATCTAGGGGGGGCGCAGTTCTTC; CDR3aa: CASNDLGGAQFF
j_gene: TRBJ1-2; len: 12; abundance: -; v_gene: TRBV7-2; d_gene: -; CDR3nt: TGTGCCAGCAGCTCCACCAGCTATGGCTACACCTTC; CDR3aa: CASSSTSYGYTF
j_gene: TRBJ2-1; len: 18; abundance: -; v_gene: TRBV29-1; d_gene: TRBD2; CDR3nt: TGCAGCGTTGAGCCGCCCCCTGGACTAGCGGTTTCATACAATGAGCAGTTCTTC; CDR3aa: CSVEPPPGLAVSYNEQFF
j_gene: TRBJ2-5; len: 13; abundance: -; v_gene: TRBV19; d_gene: -; CDR3nt: TGTGCCAGTAGTATGCGGGGTACTGAGACCCAGTACTTC; CDR3aa: CASSMRGTETQYF
j_gene: TRBJ1-3; len: 15; abundance: -; v_gene: TRBV9; d_gene: -; CDR3nt: TGTGCCAGCAGCGTAGCAGGGGACACTGGAAACACCATATATTTT; CDR3aa: CASSVAGDTGNTIYF
j_gene: TRBJ2-3; len: 12; abundance: -; v_gene: TRBV10-1; d_gene: -; CDR3nt: TGCGCCAGCAGTGAGTGGTTAGATACGCAGTATTTT; CDR3aa: CASSEWLDTQYF
j_gene: TRBJ1-5; len: 14; abundance: -; v_gene: TRBV5-1; d_gene: TRBD1; CDR3nt: TGCGCCAGCAGGTCCGGGACAGGGAATCAGCCCCAGCATTTT; CDR3aa: CASRSGTGNQPQHF
j_gene: TRBJ1-2; len: 15; abundance: -; v_gene: TRBV30; d_gene: -; CDR3nt: TGTGCCTGGAGTGTCATGACTTCGGGGACGGATGGCTACACCTTC; CDR3aa: CAWSVMTSGTDGYTF
j_gene: TRBJ1-1; len: 15; abundance: -; v_gene: TRBV2; d_gene: -; CDR3nt: TGTGCCAGCAGTGAAATAGGCAGGAGTAACACTGAAGCTTTCTTT; CDR3aa: CASSEIGRSNTEAFF
j_gene: TRBJ2-5; len: 13; abundance: -; v_gene: TRBV19; d_gene: TRBD2; CDR3nt: TGTGCCAGTATGACTAGCGGGGGAGAGACCCAGTACTTC; CDR3aa: CASMTSGGETQYF
j_gene: TRBJ2-3; len: 16; abundance: -; v_gene: TRBV9; d_gene: TRBD2; CDR3nt: TGTGCCAGCAGCGTAGGATCCAGCGGGAATCTAGATACGCAGTATTTT; CDR3aa: CASSVGSSGNLDTQYF
j_gene: TRBJ1-1; len: 13; abundance: once; v_gene: TRBV2; d_gene: -; CDR3nt: TGTGCCCCCCGCCGGGGTTTTTGGACTGAAGCTTTCTTT; CDR3aa: CAPRRGFWTEAFF
j_gene: TRBJ1-4; len: 13; abundance: -; v_gene: TRBV25-1; d_gene: TRBD1; CDR3nt: TGTGCCAGCGGGGACAGGGGAAATGAAAAACTGTTTTTT; CDR3aa: CASGDRGNEKLFF
j_gene: TRBJ2-1; len: 16; abundance: once; v_gene: TRBV4-1; d_gene: -; CDR3nt: TGCGCCAGCAGCCAAGGATTAGGACCCTCAGGCGATGAGCAGTTCTTC; CDR3aa: CASSQGLGPSGDEQFF
j_gene: TRBJ2-7; len: 13; abundance: -; v_gene: TRBV4-1; d_gene: -; CDR3nt: TGCGCCAGCAGCCGAAGAGTAGGGTACGAGCAGTACTTC; CDR3aa: CASSRRVGYEQYF
j_gene: TRBJ2-1; len: 13; abundance: once; v_gene: TRBV5-4; d_gene: -; CDR3nt: TGTGCCAGCAGTTGGGTTTCTCGAAATGAGCAGTTCTTC; CDR3aa: CASSWVSRNEQFF
j_gene: TRBJ1-6; len: 16; abundance: few; v_gene: TRBV28; d_gene: -; CDR3nt: TGTGCCAGCAGTTTTGGTGGGGGGGTCTGGGGTTCACCCCTCCACTTT; CDR3aa: CASSFGGGVWGSPLHF
j_gene: TRBJ1-5; len: 15; abundance: -; v_gene: TRBV6-6; d_gene: -; CDR3nt: TGTGCCAGCAGTTACACCCAATATAGCAATCAGCCCCAGCATTTT; CDR3aa: CASSYTQYSNQPQHF
j_gene: TRBJ1-2; len: 14; abundance: -; v_gene: TRBV18; d_gene: -; CDR3nt: TGTGCCAGCTCACCACCGGGGAGCCAGGACGGCTACACCTTC; CDR3aa: CASSPPGSQDGYTF
j_gene: TRBJ2-7; len: 13; abundance: -; v_gene: TRBV6-5; d_gene: -; CDR3nt: TGTGCCAGCAGCGGACATTTGTCCTACGAGCAGTACTTC; CDR3aa: CASSGHLSYEQYF
j_gene: TRBJ2-5; len: 16; abundance: -; v_gene: TRBV7-9; d_gene: TRBD1; CDR3nt: TGTGCCAGCAGCTTAGGACAGGGGCTATTCGGGGAGACCCAGTACTTC; CDR3aa: CASSLGQGLFGETQYF
j_gene: TRBJ1-3; len: 15; abundance: -; v_gene: TRBV5-4; d_gene: -; CDR3nt: TGTGCCAGCAGCTTACAGGCTAGCTCTGGAAACACCATATATTTT; CDR3aa: CASSLQASSGNTIYF
j_gene: TRBJ2-1; len: 13; abundance: few; v_gene: TRBV21-1; d_gene: -; CDR3nt: TGTGCCGCAGGACTAGCGGGAGGTGTCGAGCAGTTCTTC; CDR3aa: CAAGLAGGVEQFF
j_gene: TRBJ1-5; len: 14; abundance: -; v_gene: TRBV28; d_gene: -; CDR3nt: TGTGCCAGCAGGCTCAGGGTTTCCAGTCAGCCCCAGCATTTT; CDR3aa: CASRLRVSSQPQHF
j_gene: TRBJ1-5; len: 13; abundance: many; v_gene: TRBV5-4; d_gene: -; CDR3nt: TGTGCCAGCAGCTTTGGGACAAATCAGCCCCAGCATTTT; CDR3aa: CASSFGTNQPQHF
j_gene: TRBJ2-5; len: 15; abundance: -; v_gene: TRBV5-8; d_gene: -; CDR3nt: TGTGCCAGCAGCTCTTGGCGTAGGCTCCAAGAGACCCAGTACTTC; CDR3aa: CASSSWRRLQETQYF
j_gene: TRBJ2-3; len: 16; abundance: once; v_gene: TRBV19; d_gene: TRBD2; CDR3nt: TGTGCCAGTAGTTCAAGACTAGCGGGGAAGACAGATACGCAGTATTTT; CDR3aa: CASSSRLAGKTDTQYF
j_gene: TRBJ1-2; len: 12; abundance: few; v_gene: TRBV2; d_gene: -; CDR3nt: TGTGCCAGCACCGGTGACGGGGGTGGCTACACCTTC; CDR3aa: CASTGDGGGYTF
j_gene: TRBJ2-7; len: 16; abundance: -; v_gene: TRBV4-1; d_gene: -; CDR3nt: TGCGCCAGCAGCCAAGATGCAGGGCTGAGCTCCTACGAGCAGTACTTC; CDR3aa: CASSQDAGLSSYEQYF
j_gene: TRBJ1-5; len: 13; abundance: -; v_gene: TRBV5-1; d_gene: -; CDR3nt: TGCGCCAGCGCCGAAGGGAGCAATCAGCCCCAGCATTTT; CDR3aa: CASAEGSNQPQHF
j_gene: TRBJ2-7; len: 14; abundance: few; v_gene: TRBV7-9; d_gene: -; CDR3nt: TGTGCCAGCAGCTCACTACAGGGTACCTACGAGCAGTACTTC; CDR3aa: CASSSLQGTYEQYF
j_gene: TRBJ2-5; len: 15; abundance: few; v_gene: TRBV7-2; d_gene: -; CDR3nt: TGTGCCAGCAGCGAACCGGGCCCCGGGGGAGAGACCCAGTACTTC; CDR3aa: CASSEPGPGGETQYF